This entry describes one T cell receptor beta chain. Its antigen remains unknown. The sample contains more than one DNA sequence encoding this CDR3. This sample is drawn from a study of siplizumab effects on memory and regulatory T cells. Study-level findings and limits: Only a minor fraction of alloreactive clones mapped to unstimulated subsets. Mappable alloreactive CD4+ clones came from Treg cells more than 60% of the time on average with siplizumab, against approximately 26% in controls.

V trimming: 0 bases; J trimming: 4 bases; junction bases outside the gene matches: 1. CDR3 length: 15 residues. Per germline, CDR1 SGHDT and CDR2 YYEEEE. Sequenced by immunoSEQ multiplex PCR; TCRdb stores in-frame clones only, minus some. This table has some 97,000 clones, roughly nine tenths appearing once. This receptor was taken from a human donor in good health. The chain links TRBV5-6 to TRBJ2-1, with 10 bases aligning to TRBD1. The sample taken for sequencing was Tregs sorted from blood. For the CDR3, the DNA is TGTGCCAGCAGCTTGGCGGGACAGGGGTACAATGAGCAGTTCTTC. Amino acid sequence: CASSLAGQGYNEQFF. The entire variable domain, with the rest obtained from reference TRBV5-6 and TRBJ2-1, is as follows: DAGVTQSPTHLIKTRGQQVTLRCSPKSGHDTVSWYQQALGQGPQFIFQYYEEEERQRGNFPDRFSGHQFPNYSSELNVNALLLGDSALYLCASSLAGQGYNEQFFGPGTRLTVL.